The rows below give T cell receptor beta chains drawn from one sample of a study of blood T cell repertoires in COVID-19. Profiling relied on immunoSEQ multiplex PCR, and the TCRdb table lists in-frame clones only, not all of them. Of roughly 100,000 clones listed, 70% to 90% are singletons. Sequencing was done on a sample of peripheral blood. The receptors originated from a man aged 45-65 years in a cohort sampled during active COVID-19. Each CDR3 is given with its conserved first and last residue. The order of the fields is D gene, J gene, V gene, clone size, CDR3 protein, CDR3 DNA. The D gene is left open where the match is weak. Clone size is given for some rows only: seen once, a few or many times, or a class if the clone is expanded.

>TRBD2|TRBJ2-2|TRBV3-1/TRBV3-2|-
CASRSGERGSGELFF
TGTGCCAGCAGATCTGGGGAGCGGGGGTCCGGGGAGCTGTTTTTT
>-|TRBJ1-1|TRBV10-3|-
CAISVRGVGTEAFF
TGTGCCATCAGTGTTCGGGGGGTAGGTACTGAAGCTTTCTTT
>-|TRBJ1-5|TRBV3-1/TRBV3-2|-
CASSQDSGFQPQHF
TGTGCCAGCAGCCAAGATTCGGGGTTCCAGCCCCAGCATTTT
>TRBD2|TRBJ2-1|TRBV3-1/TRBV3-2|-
CASTGGSYNEQFF
TGTGCCAGCACGGGGGGCTCCTACAATGAGCAGTTCTTC
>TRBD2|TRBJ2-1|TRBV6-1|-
CASSVPSGGLSSYNEQFF
TGTGCCAGCAGTGTTCCTAGCGGGGGCCTTAGCTCCTACAATGAGCAGTTCTTC
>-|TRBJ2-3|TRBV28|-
CASSSLAAYTDTQYF
TGTGCCAGCAGTTCCTTAGCGGCCTACACAGATACGCAGTATTTT
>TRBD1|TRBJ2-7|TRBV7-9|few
CASSLGQGTRYEQYF
TGTGCCAGCAGCCTCGGACAGGGGACCCGCTACGAGCAGTACTTC
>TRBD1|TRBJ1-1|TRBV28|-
CASTPGGAGPEAFF
TGTGCCAGCACACCAGGGGGCGCGGGTCCTGAAGCTTTCTTT
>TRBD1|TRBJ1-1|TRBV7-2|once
CASSKDRDRGWGAEAFF
TGTGCCAGCAGCAAAGACCGGGACAGGGGATGGGGCGCTGAAGCTTTCTTT
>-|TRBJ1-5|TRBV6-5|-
CASSDSYSNQPQHF
TGTGCCAGCAGTGACTCATATAGCAATCAGCCCCAGCATTTT
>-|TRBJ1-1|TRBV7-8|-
CASSLWGTKSLNTEAFF
TGTGCCAGCAGCTTATGGGGGACAAAAAGCTTGAACACTGAAGCTTTCTTT
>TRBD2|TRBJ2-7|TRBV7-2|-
CASSPEVAGPYEQYF
TGTGCCAGCAGCCCGGAGGTAGCGGGGCCCTACGAGCAGTACTTC
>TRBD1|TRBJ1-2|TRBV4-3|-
CASSQPGQLYGYTF
TGCGCCAGCAGCCAACCGGGACAGTTATATGGCTACACCTTC
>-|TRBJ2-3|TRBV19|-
CASSIARGAVDTQYF
TGTGCCAGTAGTATAGCCAGGGGAGCTGTAGATACGCAGTATTTT
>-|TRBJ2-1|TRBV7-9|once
CASSLSQGENEQFF
TGTGCCAGCAGCTTAAGCCAGGGTGAGAATGAGCAGTTCTTC
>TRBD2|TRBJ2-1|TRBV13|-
CASSLRQGAGGIAGVDNEQFF
TGTGCCAGCAGCCTGCGACAGGGAGCCGGAGGGATAGCGGGGGTCGACAATGAGCAGTTCTTC